The 13 T cell receptor beta chains reported below all come from one sample, sequenced in a study of shared T cell receptors in the human thymus. Measured with immunoSEQ multiplex PCR; TCRdb has only the in-frame clones, and not every one. Of 650,000 to 950,000 clones in the sample, 75% to 90% were seen once. These same records also appear under a second study, on human thymus T cells.

Sequenced material: thymocytes. These TCRs come from a girl less than two years old with a congenital heart defect.

V gene TRBV6-1 combines with J gene TRBJ2-7; D may be TRBD2 (5 bases). V lost 0 bases, J lost 6 bases, and 6 bases lay in between. Germline V gene sequence: CDR1 MNHNS, CDR2 SASEGT. The length of the CDR3 is 12 residues. The CDR3: CASSEAEGEQYF. The CDR3 nucleotides read TGTGCCAGCAGTGAAGCTGAGGGCGAGCAGTACTTC.

The chain combines TRBV9 with TRBJ2-2, with 15 nucleotides matching TRBD2. CDR3 length: 18 amino acids. CDR1 SGDLS and CDR2 YYNGEE come from the germline V gene. V shed 2 bases, J shed 1 base, and the junction held 3 bases outside the gene matches. The CDR3 DNA sequence: TGTGCCAGCAGCGTGGGACTAGCGGGGGGCCTGAACACCGGGGAGCTGTTTTTT. Protein: CASSVGLAGGLNTGELFF. Full variable domain (outside the CDR3, taken from reference TRBV9 and TRBJ2-2): DSGVTQTPKHLITATGQRVTLRCSPRSGDLSVYWYQQSLDQGLQFLIQYYNGEERAKGNILERFSAQQFPDLHSELNLSSLELGDSALYFCASSVGLAGGLNTGELFFGEGSRLTVL.

The V and J genes are TRBV6-6 and TRBJ2-7, with 10 bases fitting TRBD1. Germline CDR1 reads MNHNY; CDR2 reads SVGAGI (reference sequence). J lost 3 bases, V lost 2 bases, and 7 bases had no gene match. This CDR3 is built from 16 residues. The CDR3 nucleotides are TGTGCCAGCAGTTACACCCCGGGACAGGGGATCTACGAGCAGTACTTC. Protein product: CASSYTPGQGIYEQYF.

This chain uses TRBV18 with TRBJ1-4; TRBD1 is a possible D gene (6 bases). Deletions cut 6 bases from V and 5 bases from J, with 19 bases between. The CDR3 sequence is 16 residues long. Germline loops: CDR1 KGHSH, CDR2 LQKENI. In DNA form, the CDR3 reads TGTGCCAGCTCCCCTAACTGGACAGTACAAAATGAAAAACTGTTTTTT. It codes for CASSPNWTVQNEKLFF.

The V call is TRBV6-5, the J call TRBJ2-3; D gene uncertain. Germline V gives CDR1 MNHEY, CDR2 SVGAGI. V lost 1 base and J lost 8, with 13 bases in between. The CDR3 sequence is 14 residues long. This chain's CDR3 is CASSYFPSLGTQYF. CDR3 bases: TGTGCCAGCAGTTACTTTCCGAGCCTCGGTACGCAGTATTTT.

The rearrangement joins TRBV5-8 to TRBJ1-1, with 7 bases aligning to TRBD1. CDR3 length: 14 amino acids. Trimming took 3 bases from V and 0 from J; bases not matched to a gene: 2. Germline CDR1 and CDR2: SGHTS and YDEGEE. The CDR3 sequence: CASSSQGLNTEAFF. CDR3 DNA: TGTGCCAGCAGCTCACAGGGGCTGAACACTGAAGCTTTCTTT.

The J gene is TRBJ2-5, the V gene TRBV7-9; 7 positions match TRBD2. Germline V gene data show CDR1 as SEHNR and CDR2 as FQNEAQ (reference sequence). Trimming cost V 2 bases and J 1 base; bases outside gene matches: 10. This CDR3 is 17 amino acids long. CDR3 in amino acids: CASSLWTAGESQETQYF. For the CDR3, the DNA is TGTGCCAGCAGCTTATGGACCGCGGGGGAAAGCCAAGAGACCCAGTACTTC.

V usage is TRBV19 and J usage is TRBJ2-1, with D possibly TRBD1 on 6 matching bases. Germline CDR1 and CDR2: LNHDA and SQIVND (reference sequence). Trimming shortened V by 3 bases and J by 7 bases, and 10 bases separated the two germline ends. There are 13 residues in the CDR3. Here the CDR3 DNA reads TGTGCCAGTAGTATTTCCAGGGGAAATGAGCAGTTCTTC. Its translation is CASSISRGNEQFF.

The chain recombines TRBV28 with TRBJ2-1; D remains unclear. Germline CDR1 is MDHEN and CDR2 is SYDVKM. The germline V and J ends were trimmed by 2 bases and 7 bases, with 12 bases remaining between them. The CDR3 loop spans 14 amino acids. The CDR3 spells CASSLSSSENEQFF. The CDR3 region has the DNA TGTGCCAGCAGTTTAAGTTCCTCGGAGAATGAGCAGTTCTTC.

The rearrangement uses TRBV15 and TRBJ2-7; a weak D match, TRBD1 (6 bases). Germline values: CDR1 LNHNV, CDR2 YYDKDF (reference sequence). This CDR3 is built from 14 residues. V lost 1 base to trimming and J lost 3 bases, with 10 bases between them. The DNA for the CDR3 is TGTGCCACCAGCAGAGCCACGACAGGCTACGAGCAGTACTTC. Its translation is CATSRATTGYEQYF.

The chain recombines TRBV11-1 with TRBJ2-3, with D possibly matching TRBD1 (5 bases). Germline V gene sequence: CDR1 SGHAT, CDR2 FQDESV (reference sequence). The CDR3 is made up of 13 amino acids. Trimming shortened V by 9 bases and J by 2 bases, and 12 bases separated the two germline ends. CDR3 nucleotide sequence: TGTGCCAGTCAAGGGGATCTCACAGATACGCAGTATTTT. Amino acids: CASQGDLTDTQYF.

The chain recombines TRBV11-2 with TRBJ1-2; 8 nucleotides align to TRBD1. Germline CDR1 SGHAT, CDR2 FQNNGV. The CDR3 runs to 12 residues. V was clipped by 5 bases and J by 7 bases; unmatched bases: 3. The CDR3 DNA follows: TGTGCCAGCAGCCCCACAGGGGGTGGCTACACCTTC. As protein: CASSPTGGGYTF.

V usage is TRBV19 and J usage is TRBJ2-6, with TRBD1 as a possible D gene (5 bases). Germline V gene sequence: CDR1 LNHDA, CDR2 SQIVND (reference sequence). With 3 bases removed from V and 4 bases from J, the gap between germline ends came to 19 bases. The CDR3 is 18 amino acids. CDR3: CASSMVWGRASGANVLTF. The DNA of the CDR3 is TGTGCCAGTAGTATGGTTTGGGGCAGGGCGTCCGGGGCCAACGTCCTGACTTTC.